This TCR beta chain is drawn from a study of blood T cell repertoires in COVID-19. Study as a whole: Both acute and convalescent COVID-19 samples were obtained from the United States, Italy and Spain.

Per the original data handling: Amplification of reference gene primers provided the estimated nucleated cell counts. TCRdb keeps only in-frame clones here, not all; method: immunoSEQ multiplex PCR. The V and J calls and the clone size are those of that table, but D and trimming were determined from the DNA. Of roughly 200,000 clones listed, around 90% are singletons. Germline V gene lookup returns CDR1 KGHDR and CDR2 SFDVKD. V was shortened by 4 bases and J by 6 bases, with 18 bases between the two germline ends. This CDR3 is 15 amino acids long. The specimen sequenced was peripheral blood. The chain carries TRBV24-1 and TRBJ2-7; TRBD1 might be the D (5 bases). The sequence came from a man between 50 and 59 years old with acute or convalescent COVID-19. The CDR3 coding sequence is TGTGCCACCAGTGAGAGGACACCCCTGCTGCCCGAGCAGTACGTC. Protein: CATSERTPLLPEQYV.